A single sample is the source of the 25 T cell receptor beta chains below, sequenced in a study of cytomegalovirus exposure and HLA in healthy donors. A multiplex PCR was run with 60 Vbeta primers and 13 Jbeta primers. TCRdb's table, derived via immunoSEQ multiplex PCR, lists solely in-frame clones and lacks some. The sample has about 130,000 clones, about 80% seen once. Sequenced material: PBMCs. The receptors were gathered from a man aged 40-49 years in good health and CMV-seronegative.

This chain joins TRBV2 and TRBJ1-5; D not resolved. This CDR3 is 13 amino acids long. CDR1 is SNHLY and CDR2 is FYNNEI in the germline V gene. Trimming left V 8 bases short and J 6 bases short, with 14 bases between. CDR3 residues: CASQEGSGQPQHF. The CDR3 nucleotides are TGTGCCAGCCAGGAGGGATCAGGTCAGCCCCAGCATTTT.

This chain uses TRBV7-9 with TRBJ2-5; a weak D match, TRBD1 (6 bases). Per the germline V gene, CDR1 is SEHNR and CDR2 is FQNEAQ (reference sequence). The CDR3 is 14 residues long. Trimming removed 3 bases at V and 6 bases at J, with 14 bases between. The CDR3, as DNA: TGTGCCAGCAGCTTTGGGGACAATGGGAAGACCCAGTACTTC. It translates to CASSFGDNGKTQYF.

The chain couples TRBV30 to TRBJ2-5; no clear D. Germline CDR1 reads GTSNPN; CDR2 reads SVGIG (reference sequence). This CDR3 contains 14 residues. V was shortened by 5 bases and J by 2 bases, with 15 bases between the two germline ends. The chain's CDR3 is CAWRRSLTQETQYF. CDR3 coding DNA: TGTGCCTGGCGTCGTAGTTTGACACAAGAGACCCAGTACTTC.

The chain has TRBV6-1 and TRBJ1-1; D gene unclear. Germline assignment: CDR1 MNHNS and CDR2 SASEGT. V shed 2 bases and J shed 5 bases, with 9 bases lying between them. The CDR3 runs to 13 residues. The CDR3 DNA reads TGTGCCAGCAGTGAACTGGGCTATACTGAAGCTTTCTTT. Its protein product is CASSELGYTEAFF.

This sequence joins TRBV6-1 and TRBJ2-3; 7 bases are shared with TRBD2. The CDR3 extends over 17 amino acids. Germline trimming cut 2 bases from V and 2 bases from J; bases unmatched to any gene: 10. Germline CDR1 and CDR2: MNHNS and SASEGT. CDR3 amino acids: CASSEIVSGPHTDTQYF. For the CDR3, the DNA is TGTGCCAGCAGTGAAATCGTTAGCGGGCCCCACACAGATACGCAGTATTTT.

The J gene is TRBJ1-3, the V gene TRBV5-1, with D possibly being TRBD1 (6 bases). The V end was cut by 4 bases, the J end by 0 bases, with 11 bases between. The germline V gene encodes CDR1 SGHRS and CDR2 YFSETQ. The CDR3 covers 15 residues. The CDR3 region is CASSPPDSSGNTIYF. CDR3 nucleotide sequence: TGCGCCAGCAGCCCTCCGGACAGCTCTGGAAACACCATATATTTT.

The V gene is TRBV5-1, the J gene TRBJ2-5, with 8 nucleotides matching TRBD2. Germline CDR1 reads SGHRS; CDR2 reads YFSETQ. The CDR3 spans 15 residues. V was pared by 3 bases and J by 2 bases, with 6 bases of the junction left unmatched. The CDR3 region is CASSSFGLAQETQYF. The CDR3 bases are TGCGCCAGCAGCTCCTTTGGACTAGCACAAGAGACCCAGTACTTC.

The table lists this clone with a few counts. This chain connects TRBV6-4 to TRBJ2-1; 9 positions match TRBD2. From germline, CDR1 is MRHNA and CDR2 SNTAGT. J gave up 8 bases and V 3 bases, and 8 bases lay outside the gene matches. The CDR3 is 15 residues long. The chain's CDR3 is CASSEGGGASYEQFF. CDR3 DNA: TGTGCCAGCAGTGAGGGCGGGGGGGCCAGCTATGAGCAGTTCTTC.

The chain is built from TRBV28 and TRBJ1-4; possible D gene TRBD1, 6 bases. The CDR3 has 16 residues. Germline values: CDR1 MDHEN, CDR2 SYDVKM. V was clipped by 5 bases and J by 7 bases, with 20 bases between them. CDR3 loop: CASSLTQGTVGEKLFF. The CDR3 bases are TGTGCCAGCAGTCTGACACAGGGAACGGTTGGTGAAAAACTGTTTTTT. Combining the CDR3 with reference TRBV28 and TRBJ1-4 gives the whole variable domain DVKVTQSSRYLVKRTGEKVFLECVQDMDHENMFWYRQDPGLGLRLIYFSYDVKMKEKGDIPEGYSVSREKKERFSLILESASTNQTSMYLCASSLTQGTVGEKLFFGSGTQLSVL.

This clone was found once. The chain employs TRBV11-3 and TRBJ1-2; maybe TRBD1 (5 bases). Trimming removed 11 bases from V and 8 bases from J, with 24 bases in between. This CDR3 contains 14 residues. Germline CDR1 SGHNT, CDR2 YENEEA. In nucleotides, the CDR3 is TGTGCCTGGCGGGGCAGGTCTCAAGTGGGAGGCTACACCTTC. This codes for CAWRGRSQVGGYTF.

The V gene is TRBV6-5, the J gene TRBJ2-7, with 10 bases lining up with TRBD1. J lost 5 bases, V lost 7 bases, and 8 bases had no gene match. CDR1 is MNHEY and CDR2 is SVGAGI in the germline V gene. CDR3 length: 14 amino acids. CDR3 protein: CASTRGTGVHEQYF. The DNA for the CDR3 is TGTGCCAGCACCAGGGGGACAGGGGTACACGAGCAGTACTTC.

The chain couples TRBV30 to TRBJ2-7; 7 bases align to TRBD2. V gave up 0 bases and J gave up 6 bases; unmatched junction bases: 14. The CDR3 runs to 16 residues. Germline loops: CDR1 GTSNPN, CDR2 SVGIG (reference sequence). DNA for the CDR3: TGTGCCTGGAGTGTATTCCGGGACTACTTTGTTGGCGAGCAGTACTTC. Protein product: CAWSVFRDYFVGEQYF.

V and J are TRBV5-1 and TRBJ2-2; 8 bases are a match to TRBD2. V lost 0 bases, J lost 2 bases, and 6 bases stayed unmatched. Germline assignment: CDR1 SGHRS and CDR2 YFSETQ. This CDR3 has 17 amino acids. CDR3 nucleotide sequence: TGCGCCAGCAGCTTGGGAACTAGCGGATTCAACACCGGGGAGCTGTTTTTT. The encoded protein is CASSLGTSGFNTGELFF.

The chain is built from TRBV2 and TRBJ2-2; TRBD1 agrees at 8 bases. Germline CDR1 reads SNHLY; CDR2 reads FYNNEI. This CDR3 region has 15 residues. The junction had 8 bases not matched to a gene; V was cut back by 6 bases and J by 5 bases. The CDR3 DNA is TGTGCCAGCAGCGCCGCAGGGGGCGGAACCGGGGAGCTGTTTTTT. Protein: CASSAAGGGTGELFF.

The chain combines TRBV7-8 with TRBJ2-2; unclear D gene. Per the germline V gene, CDR1 is SGHVS and CDR2 is FQNEAQ. CDR3 length equals 15 residues. V was clipped by 0 bases and J by 7 bases, with 12 bases between them. CDR3 amino acids: CASSLADLGLGELFF. Here the CDR3 DNA reads TGTGCCAGCAGCTTAGCAGATCTTGGGCTCGGGGAGCTGTTTTTT.

The chain has TRBV11-2 and TRBJ1-1; D remains ambiguous. CDR1 and CDR2 (germline): SGHAT, FQNNGV. V was shortened by 5 bases and J by 1 base, with 8 bases between the two germline ends. The CDR3 length is 13 residues. CDR3 DNA sequence: TGTGCCAGCAGCCCTCCAGGGAACACTGAAGCTTTCTTT. It encodes CASSPPGNTEAFF.

Remarks on this clone: The CDR3 does not end in the conserved phenylalanine or tryptophan, so this is likely a read error. This chain uses TRBV27 with TRBJ2-3, with TRBD1 matching over 7 bases. The CDR3 is made up of 13 amino acids. With 8 bases clipped from V and 4 bases from J, the junction kept 6 bases outside the gene matches. Germline CDR1 is MNHEY and CDR2 is SMNVEV (reference sequence). The CDR3 spells CASFGQASDTQYV. CDR3 DNA: TGTGCCAGCTTCGGACAGGCCTCAGATACGCAGTATGTT.

The J gene is TRBJ2-1, the V gene TRBV2; possibly TRBD1 for D (6 bases). V dropped 5 bases and J dropped 5 bases, with 10 bases sitting between them. CDR3 length: 13 residues. CDR1 and CDR2 from the germline V gene are SNHLY and FYNNEI. The chain's CDR3 is CASSFTGNNEQFF. The CDR3 nucleotides read TGTGCCAGCAGTTTTACAGGGAACAATGAGCAGTTCTTC.

The chain links TRBV7-9 to TRBJ1-1; weak D call: TRBD1 (5 bases). Germline V CDR1 and CDR2: SEHNR, FQNEAQ (reference sequence). The CDR3 loop spans 12 amino acids. V was pared by 2 bases and J by 10 bases, with 11 bases between. CDR3: CASSLSRELAFF. The DNA of the CDR3 is TGTGCCAGCAGCTTATCCAGGGAACTAGCTTTCTTT. Variable domain in full (rest from reference TRBV7-9 and TRBJ1-1): DTGVSQNPRHKITKRGQNVTFRCDPISEHNRLYWYRQTLGQGPEFLTYFQNEAQLEKSRLLSDRFSAERPKGSFSTLEIQRTEQGDSAMYLCASSLSRELAFFGQGTRLTVV.

This chain connects TRBV7-9 to TRBJ2-7, with TRBD2 matching over 7 bases. This CDR3 has 16 residues. Trimming removed 3 bases from V and 0 bases from J; junction bases left unmatched: 8. CDR1 is SEHNR and CDR2 is FQNEAQ in the germline V gene (reference sequence). The CDR3 protein is CASSFESGVSSYEQYF. CDR3 in DNA: TGTGCCAGCAGCTTTGAAAGCGGGGTTAGCTCCTACGAGCAGTACTTC.

This chain joins TRBV7-3 and TRBJ1-2, with no clear D. Trimming cost V 0 bases and J 6 bases, with 8 bases left between them. Germline V gene data show CDR1 as SGHTA and CDR2 as FQGTGA. The CDR3 totals 13 residues. CDR3 region: CASSLTGIDGYTF. CDR3 nucleotide sequence: TGTGCCAGCAGCTTAACCGGTATAGATGGCTACACCTTC.

For this clone: Other DNA variants within this sample encode the same CDR3. J is TRBJ2-7 and V is TRBV30; D is unresolved. The CDR3 has 12 residues. The V end lost 4 bases, the J end lost 2 bases, and 9 bases lay between the germline ends. CDR1 and CDR2 (germline): GTSNPN, SVGIG (reference sequence). DNA for the CDR3: TGTGCCTGGACACCAGATACCTACGAGCAGTACTTC. Protein sequence: CAWTPDTYEQYF.

This chain joins TRBV11-2 and TRBJ2-3, with 13 bases fitting TRBD2. The CDR3 length is 17 residues. In germline, CDR1 is SGHAT, CDR2 FQNNGV. V shed 5 bases, J shed 3 bases, and the junction held 8 bases outside the gene matches. The CDR3 DNA reads TGTGCCAGCAGCCTATATGGGACTAGCGGGGTTACAGATACGCAGTATTTT. Protein sequence: CASSLYGTSGVTDTQYF.

A single count supports this clone. This chain links TRBV28 with TRBJ2-2, with D perhaps TRBD1 (5 bases). This CDR3 is 15 amino acids long. V was shortened by 2 bases and J by 3 bases, with 10 bases between the two germline ends. Germline lookup yields CDR1 MDHEN and CDR2 SYDVKM. In DNA, the CDR3 is TGTGCCAGCAGTTTAGACAGAAAATACACCGGGGAGCTGTTTTTT. The encoded protein is CASSLDRKYTGELFF.

The rearrangement links TRBV4-2 to TRBJ2-4; D is ambiguous. Germline lookup yields CDR1 LGHNA and CDR2 YNFKEQ. There are 16 residues in the CDR3. Trimming cost V 4 bases and J 4 bases, with 17 bases left between them. This CDR3 is CASSPPAAGTKNIQYF. The CDR3 region has the DNA TGTGCCAGCAGCCCCCCCGCAGCAGGTACTAAAAACATTCAGTACTTC.